Each of the 21 T cell receptor beta chains below was sequenced from the same sample in a study of T cells in Graves' hyperthyroidism and ophthalmopathy. TCR beta CDR3 regions were amplified from RNA. The HTBI primer set served for first-round RT-PCR of the TCR CDR3. From the multiplex PCR reads, TCRdb called clonotypes with MiXCR, one entry per CDR3 protein. The sample holds some 740,000 distinct CDR3 sequences, 14% seen once. Source material: blood. Receptors originate from a woman under 30 with Graves' hyperthyroidism.

This clonotype was found many times. The rearrangement links TRBV27 to TRBJ1-1; D remains unclear. The CDR3 totals 15 residues. V lost 5 bases and J 1 base, leaving 14 bases between the germline ends. Germline values: CDR1 MNHEY, CDR2 SMNVEV (reference sequence). CDR3 residues: CASSPWTLRNTEAFF. CDR3 nucleotide sequence: TGTGCCAGCAGTCCCTGGACTCTGAGGAACACTGAAGCTTTCTTT.

This clonotype was recorded many times. The chain links TRBV7-2 to TRBJ2-5; D unresolved. Trimming stripped 6 bases from V and 5 bases from J, with 10 bases between. The CDR3 sequence is 12 residues long. In germline, CDR1 is SGHTA, CDR2 FQGNSA. The CDR3 here is CASRDRTETQYF. CDR3 DNA: TGTGCCAGCAGGGATAGAACTGAGACCCAGTACTTC.

This clonotype was recorded a few times. This sequence joins TRBV29-1 and TRBJ2-1, with D perhaps TRBD2 (7 bases). V gave up 2 bases and J gave up 1 base, with 9 bases separating them. CDR3 length: 14 amino acids. Germline values: CDR1 SQVTM, CDR2 ANQGSEA. The CDR3 region is CSVERGASYNEQFF. CDR3 nucleotide sequence: TGCAGCGTTGAACGGGGGGCGTCCTACAATGAGCAGTTCTTC.

The rearrangement joins TRBV29-1 to TRBJ2-2; maybe TRBD2 (6 bases). Between the trimmed V and J ends, which lost 6 bases and 4 bases, there was a span of 21 bases. Germline lookup yields CDR1 SQVTM and CDR2 ANQGSEA. There are 16 residues in the CDR3. In DNA form, the CDR3 reads TGCAGCGTGGCGTCTGCGACGGGAGTGTTCACCGGGGAGCTGTTTTTT. Its translation: CSVASATGVFTGELFF.

This chain links TRBV27 with TRBJ1-1; 7 bases are shared with TRBD1. Trimming removed 2 bases from V and 0 bases from J; junction bases left unmatched: 6. This CDR3 spans 16 amino acids. CDR1 MNHEY and CDR2 SMNVEV come from the germline V gene (reference sequence). The DNA for the CDR3 is TGTGCCAGCAGTTTAATCAGGGGGATGATGAACACTGAAGCTTTCTTT. Its protein is CASSLIRGMMNTEAFF.

This clonotype has a count of ten or more. One junction end disagrees with the germline gene, perhaps due to a read error. This chain links TRBV12-3 or TRBV12-4 with TRBJ1-2, with D maybe TRBD1 (5 bases). The CDR3 totals 13 residues. This CDR3 reads CASSWGTDYSYTF. The CDR3 DNA reads TGTGCCAGCAGTTGGGGGACGGACTATAGCTACACCTTC.

This clonotype appeared a few times. The J gene is TRBJ2-1, the V gene TRBV19, with D possibly being TRBD1 or TRBD2 (5 bases each). The CDR3 length is 12 residues. Looked up from germline, CDR1 is LNHDA and CDR2 is SQIVND (reference sequence). The ends were cut back, 3 bases at V and 9 bases at J, with 9 bases in the middle. CDR3 nucleotide sequence: TGTGCCAGTAGTATGGGGGTCGGTGAGCAGTTCTTC. It codes for CASSMGVGEQFF.

Comment on this clonotype: A much bigger clone sits one base away, suggesting this may be a read error. As the CDR3 is not closed by the conserved phenylalanine or tryptophan, this likely results from a read error. The rearrangement joins TRBV30 to TRBJ1-1; 8 bases align to TRBD1. J lost 1 base, V lost 4 bases, and 5 bases had no gene match. This CDR3 comprises 14 residues. Per germline, CDR1 GTSNPN and CDR2 SVGIG (reference sequence). The CDR3 nucleotides are TGTGCCTGGAACGGACAGGGATCGAACACTGAAGCTTTCGTT. This encodes CAWNGQGSNTEAFV.

This clonotype has a handful of counts. The chain links TRBV7-2 to TRBJ2-5, with 15 bases that match TRBD2. In germline, CDR1 is SGHTA, CDR2 FQGNSA. The CDR3 sequence is 16 residues long. Trimming cost V 5 bases and J 5 bases; bases outside gene matches: 6. In nucleotides, the CDR3 is TGTGCCAGCAGCCTAGGGACTAGCGGGGGGATGGAGACCCAGTACTTC. Residues: CASSLGTSGGMETQYF.

This clonotype has at least ten counts. The chain carries TRBV28 and TRBJ2-2, with D perhaps being TRBD1 or TRBD2 (6 bases each). Germline CDR1 is MDHEN and CDR2 is SYDVKM. This CDR3 is built from 15 residues. The ends were cut back, 5 bases at V and 5 bases at J, with 15 bases in the middle. The CDR3 spells CASSNRGTLTGELFF. As DNA, the CDR3 is TGTGCCAGCAGTAACCGGGGGACACTGACCGGGGAGCTGTTTTTT.

This clonotype was seen a few times. V and J are TRBV7-2 and TRBJ2-1; unclear D gene. Trimming left V 5 bases short and J 11 bases short, with 16 bases between. CDR1 and CDR2 (germline): SGHTA, FQGNSA. The CDR3 runs 13 residues. The CDR3 DNA sequence: TGTGCCAGCAGCCCGCCAAATCTCGAACAGCAGTTCTTC. It is translated as CASSPPNLEQQFF.

The rearrangement links TRBV6-2 or TRBV6-3 to TRBJ2-3; the match to TRBD2 covers 7 bases. Germline V gene lookup returns CDR1 MNHEY and CDR2 SVGEGT. The CDR3 sequence is 17 residues long. Trimming removed 5 bases from V and 6 bases from J; junction bases left unmatched: 17. In nucleotides, the CDR3 is TGTGCCAGCAGTGCATCACCACTAGCGAGTCGCTGGGATACGCAGTATTTT. Residues: CASSASPLASRWDTQYF.

This sequence joins TRBV18 and TRBJ2-7; D call uncertain. Trimming took off 3 bases at V and 7 bases at J, with 4 bases between the two ends. Germline CDR1 KGHSH, CDR2 LQKENI. The CDR3 loop spans 10 amino acids. As DNA, the CDR3 is TGTGCCAGCTCACCTTGGGAGCAGTACTTC. It is translated as CASSPWEQYF.

This clonotype was seen only a few times. The chain joins TRBV19 to TRBJ2-3, with no clear D. CDR1 is LNHDA and CDR2 is SQIVND in the germline V gene (reference sequence). V gave up 7 bases and J gave up 2 bases, with 19 bases separating them. CDR3 size: 16 residues. CDR3 residues: CASTPLGGRLTDTQYF. DNA for the CDR3: TGTGCCAGTACCCCCCTGGGCGGACGACTCACAGATACGCAGTATTTT.

Many counts were recorded for this clonotype. The chain has TRBV10-3 and TRBJ2-1; D is unresolved. The V end was cut by 7 bases, the J end by 2 bases, with 9 bases between. Per the germline V gene, CDR1 is ENHRY and CDR2 is SYGVKD. The CDR3 runs to 13 residues. Here the CDR3 reads CAITTATYNEQFF. In DNA, the CDR3 is TGTGCCATCACTACAGCAACCTACAATGAGCAGTTCTTC.

V gene TRBV7-8 combines with J gene TRBJ1-2; TRBD1 aligns across 7 bases. Germline lookup yields CDR1 SGHVS and CDR2 FQNEAQ. CDR3 length: 18 residues. After removal of 5 bases from V and 2 bases from J, the junction contained 17 bases not matched to a gene. CDR3 in amino acids: CASSHRQGRSRVNYGYTF. The CDR3 DNA is TGTGCCAGCAGCCACCGACAGGGAAGGTCGAGAGTAAACTATGGCTACACCTTC.

This clonotype occurred many times. The chain couples TRBV11-2 to TRBJ2-5; D is uncertain. The germline gives CDR1 SGHAT, CDR2 FQNNGV. V was trimmed by 1 base and J by 4 bases, leaving 7 bases between them. This CDR3 is 13 amino acids long. CDR3 nucleotides: TGTGCCAGCAGCTTAGGACTCGGAGAGACCCAGTACTTC. It translates to CASSLGLGETQYF.

The V and J genes are TRBV6-8 and TRBJ2-1; possibly TRBD2 for D (5 bases). CDR1 MNHGY and CDR2 SAAAGT come from the germline V gene. The length of the CDR3 is 15 residues. Between the trimmed V and J ends, which lost 0 bases and 15 bases, there was a span of 21 bases. In DNA, the CDR3 is TGTGCCAGCAGTTACTCGACGAGGCTAGCCCTGTTTATGTTCTTC. This sequence encodes CASSYSTRLALFMFF.

This clonotype was found a few times. Written as DNA, the CDR3 is TGCGCCAGCAGCTTCCCCGGGGGGGTAGAAGCTTTCTTT. Translated, it gives CASSFPGGVEAFF. J is TRBJ1-1 and V is TRBV5-1; D perhaps matches TRBD1 (5 bases). The CDR3 has 13 amino acids. Germline values: CDR1 SGHRS, CDR2 YFSETQ. V dropped 2 bases and J dropped 8 bases, with 13 bases sitting between them. Together with reference TRBV5-1 and TRBJ1-1, the CDR3 gives the full variable domain: KAGVTQTPRYLIKTRGQQVTLSCSPISGHRSVSWYQQTPGQGLQFLFEYFSETQRNKGNFPGRFSGRQFSNSRSEMNVSTLELGDSALYLCASSFPGGVEAFFGQGTRLTVV.

This clonotype was observed many times. This chain uses TRBV27 with TRBJ1-2; maybe TRBD1 (5 bases). V was clipped by 3 bases and J by 2 bases, with 7 bases between them. The germline V gene encodes CDR1 MNHEY and CDR2 SMNVEV (reference sequence). This CDR3 has 13 amino acids. CDR3 in amino acids: CASSFQGNYGYTF. In DNA form, the CDR3 reads TGTGCCAGCAGTTTTCAGGGAAACTATGGCTACACCTTC.

This clonotype was picked up many times. The chain uses TRBV28 and TRBJ2-1; no definite D call. Germline V gives CDR1 MDHEN, CDR2 SYDVKM. Trimming cost V 8 bases and J 0 bases, with 11 bases left between them. The CDR3 length is 14 residues. This CDR3 reads CASCDRASYNEQFF. The CDR3 coding sequence is TGTGCCAGCTGTGACCGGGCCTCCTACAATGAGCAGTTCTTC.